This TCR beta chain stems from a study of T cells in localized non-small cell lung cancer. Broader study findings: The study detected a median roughly 61 of the top 100 tumor clones in adjacent lung. Overall survival was longer when the density of T cells in the blood was higher. Uninvolved adjacent lung had higher T cell clonality than tumor and all other tissues. Sequencing was restricted to one tumor region; therefore, heterogeneity remains possible.

Germline CDR1 SGHDT, CDR2 YYEEEE. CDR3 size: 14 residues. The ends were cut back, 0 bases at V and 2 bases at J, with 8 bases in the middle. On this clone itself: What it recognizes is unknown.

The method was immunoSEQ multiplex PCR; TCRdb's version includes in-frame clones alone and lacks a portion of them. This table holds around 70,000 clones, 70% to 90% found once. The V and J genes are TRBV5-6 and TRBJ1-2, with unresolved D. Sample: peripheral blood, taken before any cancer treatment. This clonotype originated in a male donor aged 60 or over with stage III squamous cell lung carcinoma. Here the CDR3 DNA reads TGTGCCAGCAGCTTGGGCGTCAGCAACTATGGCTACACCTTC. This codes for CASSLGVSNYGYTF.